What follows are 24 T cell receptor beta chains derived from one specimen sequenced in a study of cytomegalovirus exposure and HLA in healthy donors. A multiplex PCR was run with 60 Vbeta primers and 13 Jbeta primers. Measured with immunoSEQ multiplex PCR; TCRdb has only the in-frame clones, and not every one. The repertoire holds around 160,000 clones, roughly three quarters seen once, with 4% to 5% in the top ten. Sample: PBMCs. Every receptor here comes from a man younger than 30 in good health and CMV-seropositive.

The V call is TRBV4-1, the J call TRBJ2-2; 12 nucleotides align to TRBD1. The trim removed 3 bases at V and 6 bases at J, leaving 5 bases unmatched. Per germline, CDR1 MGHRA and CDR2 YSYEKL. This CDR3 is 16 amino acids long. Here the CDR3 reads CASSQPGQGASGELFF. DNA for the CDR3: TGCGCCAGCAGCCAGCCGGGACAGGGGGCCTCCGGGGAGCTGTTTTTT.

The rearrangement links TRBV7-8 to TRBJ1-6; D is ambiguous. V dropped 1 base and J dropped 7 bases, with 14 bases sitting between them. The CDR3 length is 16 residues. The germline gives CDR1 SGHVS, CDR2 FQNEAQ. CDR3 nucleotides: TGTGCCAGCAGCTTAGAGAGGGATACTCGGAATTCACCCCTCCACTTT. This encodes CASSLERDTRNSPLHF.

This chain links TRBV9 with TRBJ2-1, with TRBD1 identical over 9 bases. Trimming at V came to 0 bases and at J to 3 bases, leaving 1 base not matched to a gene. This CDR3 is 15 amino acids long. Germline V gene lookup returns CDR1 SGDLS and CDR2 YYNGEE. CDR3 protein: CASSVEDRGYNEQFF. The CDR3, as DNA: TGTGCCAGCAGCGTAGAGGACAGGGGCTACAATGAGCAGTTCTTC.

The chain couples TRBV7-2 to TRBJ2-3; 7 nucleotides align to TRBD2. Germline lookup yields CDR1 SGHTA and CDR2 FQGNSA. V shed 5 bases, J shed 4 bases, and the junction held 6 bases outside the gene matches. The CDR3 contains 14 residues. This CDR3 is CASSKAAGPDTQYF. The CDR3 DNA sequence: TGTGCCAGCAGCAAAGCAGCGGGACCAGATACGCAGTATTTT.

CDR3: CASSEHRDYNEQFF. Here the CDR3 DNA reads TGTGCCAGCAGTGAGCACAGGGACTACAATGAGCAGTTCTTC. V usage is TRBV25-1 and J usage is TRBJ2-1; a weak D match, TRBD1 (6 bases). The CDR3 runs to 14 residues. The ends were cut back, 3 bases at V and 3 bases at J, with 9 bases in the middle. Germline V CDR1 and CDR2: MGHDK, SYGVNS.

This sequence joins TRBV5-8 and TRBJ2-6; D uncertain. This CDR3 has 17 residues. In germline, CDR1 is SGHTS, CDR2 YDEGEE. V lost 0 bases, J lost 0 bases, and 10 bases lay in between. CDR3 DNA: TGTGCCAGCAGCTTGGGGCGGAGATACTCTGGGGCCAACGTCCTGACTTTC. Amino acids: CASSLGRRYSGANVLTF.

This clone showed up just a few times. This chain uses TRBV6-1 with TRBJ1-5; D perhaps matches TRBD1 (5 bases). CDR1 and CDR2 from the germline V gene are MNHNS and SASEGT. This CDR3 has 14 residues. Trimming stripped 4 bases from V and 2 bases from J, with 9 bases between. The CDR3 DNA is TGTGCCAGCAGTGCGGACACAGGCAATCAGCCCCAGCATTTT. It is translated as CASSADTGNQPQHF.

The chain carries TRBV5-8 and TRBJ1-5, with 8 positions matching TRBD1. The CDR3 totals 18 residues. Germline values: CDR1 SGHTS, CDR2 YDEGEE. V shed 4 bases, J shed 6 bases, and the junction held 18 bases outside the gene matches. The DNA of the CDR3 is TGTGCCAGCAGCCCAAATCGTGGGGCAGGGGGCTTGGGTCAGCCCCAGCATTTT. Protein sequence: CASSPNRGAGGLGQPQHF.

The V and J genes are TRBV19 and TRBJ2-1, with a weak D call TRBD2 (5 bases). V was cut by 7 bases and J by 3 bases, with 16 bases left in between. This CDR3 has 15 residues. CDR1 is LNHDA and CDR2 is SQIVND in the germline V gene (reference sequence). In DNA, the CDR3 is TGTGCCAGTAATGACGCGGGTGAACTCTACAATGAGCAGTTCTTC. It specifies CASNDAGELYNEQFF.

V usage is TRBV5-4 and J usage is TRBJ2-1; no reliable D call. Between the trimmed V and J ends, which lost 4 bases and 0 bases, there was a span of 8 bases. Germline-derived CDR1 and CDR2 are SGHNT and YYREEE (reference sequence). CDR3 length: 14 residues. CDR3 sequence reads: CASSPGGSYNEQFF. Written as DNA, the CDR3 is TGTGCCAGCAGCCCTGGCGGCTCCTACAATGAGCAGTTCTTC. Using reference TRBV5-4 and TRBJ2-1 for the parts outside the CDR3, the full variable domain is ETGVTQSPTHLIKTRGQQVTLRCSSQSGHNTVSWYQQALGQGPQFIFQYYREEENGRGNFPPRFSGLQFPNYSSELNVNALELDDSALYLCASSPGGSYNEQFFGPGTRLTVL.

The rearrangement uses TRBV5-1 and TRBJ2-3; D may be TRBD1 (5 bases). This CDR3 is built from 15 residues. The V and J ends lost 2 bases and 0 bases respectively, with 10 bases between them. Germline loops: CDR1 SGHRS, CDR2 YFSETQ. CDR3 residues: CASSFDRPSTDTQYF. In DNA form, the CDR3 reads TGCGCCAGCAGCTTTGACAGACCTAGCACAGATACGCAGTATTTT.

This clone was seen a few times. This chain links TRBV19 with TRBJ2-3; 9 nucleotides match TRBD2. The V and J ends lost 9 bases and 6 bases, in that order; junction bases with no gene match: 13. Germline V gene data show CDR1 as LNHDA and CDR2 as SQIVND (reference sequence). The CDR3 runs 15 residues. CDR3 sequence reads: CASLKAGTSKDTQYF. The CDR3 nucleotides read TGTGCCAGCCTAAAAGCCGGGACTAGCAAGGATACGCAGTATTTT. Based on the CDR3 plus reference TRBV19 and TRBJ2-3, the full variable domain is DGGITQSPKYLFRKEGQNVTLSCEQNLNHDAMYWYRQDPGQGLRLIYYSQIVNDFQKGDIAEGYSVSREKKESFPLTVTSAQKNPTAFYLCASLKAGTSKDTQYFGPGTRLTVL.

This clone was picked up a small number of times. This chain uses TRBV10-2 with TRBJ2-7, with TRBD2 matching over 14 bases. Losses at the gene ends were 3 bases for V and 6 bases for J; bases not matched to a gene: 7. Germline V lookup: CDR1 WSHSY, CDR2 SAAADI. The CDR3 runs 16 residues. CDR3 residues: CASSDPGTSGSSEQYV. DNA of the CDR3: TGCGCCAGCAGTGACCCCGGGACTAGCGGGAGTAGCGAGCAGTACGTC.

The chain employs TRBV10-2 and TRBJ2-7; TRBD2 agrees at 13 bases. This CDR3 is built from 14 residues. From germline, CDR1 is WSHSY and CDR2 SAAADI. The J segment lost 2 bases and the V segment lost 9 bases, leaving 4 bases of the junction unmatched. CDR3 DNA sequence: TGCGCCAGGGGACTAGCGGGGAACCCCTACGAGCAGTACGTC. Its translation: CARGLAGNPYEQYV.

V and J are TRBV28 and TRBJ2-5; 9 bases map to TRBD1. This CDR3 comprises 15 residues. Germline V gives CDR1 MDHEN, CDR2 SYDVKM. V lost 5 bases, J lost 5 bases, and 9 bases stayed unmatched. CDR3 nucleotides: TGTGCCAGCAGTCCCTGGACAGGGGAGGGGGAGACCCAGTACTTC. Protein product: CASSPWTGEGETQYF.

A few counts support this clone. The V gene is TRBV6-6, the J gene TRBJ2-1, with D perhaps TRBD1 (7 bases). This CDR3 comprises 16 residues. V was trimmed by 9 bases and J by 2 bases, leaving 20 bases between them. Germline CDR1 reads MNHNY; CDR2 reads SVGAGI (reference sequence). The CDR3 DNA sequence: TGTGCCAGTAAGGAGGGGGCTATGGTCCCCTACAATGAGCAGTTCTTC. Its translation is CASKEGAMVPYNEQFF.

The chain recombines TRBV10-3 with TRBJ2-1; 12 nucleotides line up with TRBD2. The germline CDR1 and CDR2 sequences are ENHRY and SYGVKD. V lost 5 bases and J lost 8; bases outside the gene matches: 10. This CDR3 region has 16 residues. The CDR3 spells CAISTAGTSGRDEQFF. CDR3 nucleotide sequence: TGTGCCATCAGTACAGCCGGGACTAGCGGGCGGGATGAGCAGTTCTTC.

V is TRBV15 and J is TRBJ1-5; 9 bases fit TRBD1. Germline CDR1 and CDR2: LNHNV and YYDKDF (reference sequence). With V trimmed by 0 bases and J by 3 bases, 6 bases remained unmatched. This CDR3 has 17 residues. CDR3 DNA: TGTGCCACCAGCAGAGACCGGACAGGGGCGGACAATCAGCCCCAGCATTTT. It specifies CATSRDRTGADNQPQHF.

The chain links TRBV5-1 to TRBJ2-3, with 8 bases matching TRBD2. The germline V gene encodes CDR1 SGHRS and CDR2 YFSETQ. CDR3 length: 17 residues. The junction had 11 bases not matched to a gene; V was cut back by 5 bases and J by 0 bases. CDR3 region: CASRSGSLPLSTDTQYF. CDR3 nucleotide sequence: TGCGCCAGCAGGAGCGGGAGCCTCCCCCTTAGCACAGATACGCAGTATTTT.

This clone occurred a few times. The chain has TRBV7-9 and TRBJ1-2; the D is unclear. Between the trimmed V and J ends, which lost 4 bases and 10 bases, there was a span of 10 bases. This CDR3 has 11 residues. Germline V gene sequence: CDR1 SEHNR, CDR2 FQNEAQ (reference sequence). The DNA of the CDR3 is TGTGCCAGCAGCTCCGACACGGACTACACCTTC. Its translation: CASSSDTDYTF.

Notes on this clone: The same CDR3 also results from other DNA sequences found in this sample. The CDR3 is CASSRGQGAYTEAFF. CDR3 DNA: TGTGCCAGCAGCCGGGGACAGGGGGCTTACACTGAAGCTTTCTTT. This chain joins TRBV14 and TRBJ1-1; 12 bases are a match to TRBD1. Germline V CDR1 and CDR2: SGHDN, FVKESK. This CDR3 spans 15 amino acids. V trimming: 4 bases; J trimming: 3 bases; junction bases outside the gene matches: 3.

This chain links TRBV6-1 with TRBJ2-7; possibly TRBD1 for D (6 bases). Trimming left V 1 base short and J 0 bases short, with 13 bases between. The CDR3 contains 16 residues. Germline V gene sequence: CDR1 MNHNS, CDR2 SASEGT. The CDR3 loop is CASSEGHRASSYEQYV. In nucleotides, the CDR3 is TGTGCCAGCAGTGAAGGGCACAGGGCCTCCTCCTACGAGCAGTACGTC.

V and J are TRBV7-9 and TRBJ1-3, with D possibly being TRBD1 (5 bases). This CDR3 region has 19 residues. CDR1 and CDR2 (germline): SEHNR, FQNEAQ (reference sequence). Trimming removed 1 base from V and 0 bases from J, with 19 bases in between. The CDR3 sequence: CASSLGAGSLPGSGNTIYF. The CDR3 coding sequence is TGTGCCAGCAGCTTAGGGGCAGGGTCCCTTCCCGGCTCTGGAAACACCATATATTTT.

The chain carries TRBV4-1 and TRBJ1-5; D uncertain. Germline CDR1 is MGHRA and CDR2 is YSYEKL. This CDR3 is built from 14 residues. V was shortened by 6 bases and J by 6 bases, with 15 bases between the two germline ends. The CDR3 DNA reads as TGCGCCAGCAGTTATGAGAGGGTTGGTCAGCCCCAGCATTTT. Translating it yields CASSYERVGQPQHF.